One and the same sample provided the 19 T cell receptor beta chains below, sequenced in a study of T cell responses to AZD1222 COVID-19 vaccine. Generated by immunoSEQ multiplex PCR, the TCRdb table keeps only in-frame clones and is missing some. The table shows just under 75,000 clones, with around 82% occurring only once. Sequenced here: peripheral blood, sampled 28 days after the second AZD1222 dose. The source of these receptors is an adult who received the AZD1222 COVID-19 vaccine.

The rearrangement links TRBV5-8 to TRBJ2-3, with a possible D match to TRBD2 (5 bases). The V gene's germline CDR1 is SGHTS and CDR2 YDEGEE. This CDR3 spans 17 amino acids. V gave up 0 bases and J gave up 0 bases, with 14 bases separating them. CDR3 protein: CASSLARSGRSTDTQYF. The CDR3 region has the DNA TGTGCCAGCAGCTTGGCACGGAGCGGTAGAAGCACAGATACGCAGTATTTT.

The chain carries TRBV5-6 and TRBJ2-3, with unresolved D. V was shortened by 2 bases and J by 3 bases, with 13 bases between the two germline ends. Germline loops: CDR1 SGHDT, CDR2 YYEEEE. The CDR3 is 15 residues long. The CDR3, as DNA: TGTGCCAGCAGCTTTGGGTCTAGTCGAACAGATACGCAGTATTTT. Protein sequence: CASSFGSSRTDTQYF.

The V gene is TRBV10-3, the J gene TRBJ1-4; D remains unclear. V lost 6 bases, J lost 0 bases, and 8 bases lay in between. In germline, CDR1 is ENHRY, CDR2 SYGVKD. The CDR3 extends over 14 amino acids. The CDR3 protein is CAISPGATNEKLFF. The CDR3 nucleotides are TGTGCCATCAGCCCGGGAGCAACTAATGAAAAACTGTTTTTT.

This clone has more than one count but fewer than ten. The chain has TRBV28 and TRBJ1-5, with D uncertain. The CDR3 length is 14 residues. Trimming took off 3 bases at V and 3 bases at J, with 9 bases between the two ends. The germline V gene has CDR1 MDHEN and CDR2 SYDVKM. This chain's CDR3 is CASSFPLSNQPQHF. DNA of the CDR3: TGTGCCAGCAGTTTTCCGCTATCCAATCAGCCCCAGCATTTT.

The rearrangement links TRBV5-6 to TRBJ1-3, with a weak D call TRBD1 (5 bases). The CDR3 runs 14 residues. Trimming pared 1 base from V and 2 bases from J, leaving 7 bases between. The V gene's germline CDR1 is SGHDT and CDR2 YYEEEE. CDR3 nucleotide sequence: TGTGCCAGCAGCTTGTGGGGGGCTGGAAACACCATATATTTT. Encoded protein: CASSLWGAGNTIYF.

CDR3 nucleotide sequence: TGTGCCAGCGTAAGAACAGGGGAAAGCTTCGAGCAGTACTTC. Its protein product is CASVRTGESFEQYF. The rearrangement joins TRBV18 to TRBJ2-7; 7 positions match TRBD1. Germline values: CDR1 KGHSH, CDR2 LQKENI. V trimming: 8 bases; J trimming: 6 bases; junction bases outside the gene matches: 13. This CDR3 contains 14 residues.

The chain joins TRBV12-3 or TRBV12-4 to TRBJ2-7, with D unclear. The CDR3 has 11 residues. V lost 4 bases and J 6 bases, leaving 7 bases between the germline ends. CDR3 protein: CASSSGPEQYF. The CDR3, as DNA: TGTGCCAGCAGTTCTGGGCCCGAGCAGTACTTC.

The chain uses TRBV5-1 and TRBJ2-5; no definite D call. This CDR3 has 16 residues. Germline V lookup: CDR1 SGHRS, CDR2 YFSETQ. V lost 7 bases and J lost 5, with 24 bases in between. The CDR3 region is CASRYWSGQVEETQYF. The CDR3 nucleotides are TGCGCCAGCCGCTATTGGTCGGGTCAGGTTGAGGAGACCCAGTACTTC. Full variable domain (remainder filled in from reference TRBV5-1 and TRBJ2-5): KAGVTQTPRYLIKTRGQQVTLSCSPISGHRSVSWYQQTPGQGLQFLFEYFSETQRNKGNFPGRFSGRQFSNSRSEMNVSTLELGDSALYLCASRYWSGQVEETQYFGPGTRLLVL.

This chain's CDR3 is CASGPTGELFF. CDR3 nucleotides: TGTGCCAGCGGACCCACCGGGGAGCTGTTTTTT. The V call is TRBV6-5, the J call TRBJ2-2; no definite D call. The CDR3 runs 11 residues. Trimming took 8 bases from V and 4 from J, leaving 5 bases between them. The germline CDR1 and CDR2 sequences are MNHEY and SVGAGI.

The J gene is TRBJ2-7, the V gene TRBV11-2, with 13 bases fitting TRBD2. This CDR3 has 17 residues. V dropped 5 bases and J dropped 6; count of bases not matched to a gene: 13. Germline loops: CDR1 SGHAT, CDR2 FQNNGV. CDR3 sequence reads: CASSLVGRLAGGSEQYF. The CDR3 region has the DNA TGTGCCAGCAGCCTAGTGGGGAGACTAGCGGGGGGATCCGAGCAGTACTTC.

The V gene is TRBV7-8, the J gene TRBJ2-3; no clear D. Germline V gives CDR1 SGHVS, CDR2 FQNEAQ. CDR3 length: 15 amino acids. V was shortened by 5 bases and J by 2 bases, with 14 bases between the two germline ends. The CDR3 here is CASSLGRQYTDTQYF. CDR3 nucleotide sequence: TGTGCCAGCAGCCTCGGTCGGCAGTACACAGATACGCAGTATTTT.

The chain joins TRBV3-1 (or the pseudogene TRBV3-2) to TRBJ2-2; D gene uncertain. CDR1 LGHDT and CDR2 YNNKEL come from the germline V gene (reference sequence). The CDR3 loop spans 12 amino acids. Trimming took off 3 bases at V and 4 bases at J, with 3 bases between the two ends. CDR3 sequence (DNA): TGTGCCAGCAGCCATATCACCGGGGAGCTGTTTTTT. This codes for CASSHITGELFF.

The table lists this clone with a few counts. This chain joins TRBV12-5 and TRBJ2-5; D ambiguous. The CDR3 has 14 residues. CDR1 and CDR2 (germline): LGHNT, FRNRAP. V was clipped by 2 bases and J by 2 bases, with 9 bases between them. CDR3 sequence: CASGLHPGQETQYF. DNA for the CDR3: TGTGCTAGTGGTTTGCACCCGGGTCAAGAGACCCAGTACTTC.

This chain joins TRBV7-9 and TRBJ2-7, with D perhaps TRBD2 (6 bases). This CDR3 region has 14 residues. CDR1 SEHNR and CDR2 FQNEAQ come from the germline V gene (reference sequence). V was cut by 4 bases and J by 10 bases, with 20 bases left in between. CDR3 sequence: CASSSGDGGSKQYF. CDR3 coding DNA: TGTGCCAGCAGCTCCGGGGACGGGGGTAGTAAACAGTACTTC.

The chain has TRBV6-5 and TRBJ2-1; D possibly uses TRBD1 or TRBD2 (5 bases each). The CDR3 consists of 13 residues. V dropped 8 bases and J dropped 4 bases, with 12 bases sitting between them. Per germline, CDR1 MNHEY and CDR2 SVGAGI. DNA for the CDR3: TGTGCCAGCCAAGGGACGGGGTACAATGAGCAGTTCTTC. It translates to CASQGTGYNEQFF.

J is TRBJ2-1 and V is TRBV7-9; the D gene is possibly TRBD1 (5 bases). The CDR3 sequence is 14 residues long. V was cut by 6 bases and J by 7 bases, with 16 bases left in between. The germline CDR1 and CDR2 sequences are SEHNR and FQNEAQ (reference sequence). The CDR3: CASRDGAERNEQFF. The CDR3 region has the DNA TGTGCCAGCAGAGATGGGGCAGAACGGAATGAGCAGTTCTTC.

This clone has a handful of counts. The CDR3 here is CASSRVGRDSLFDEQFF. The CDR3 nucleotides read TGTGCCAGCAGCCGGGTGGGGAGGGACTCCCTTTTCGATGAGCAGTTCTTC. The gene calls are TRBV7-3 and TRBJ2-1, with 7 bases matching TRBD2. Germline loops: CDR1 SGHTA, CDR2 FQGTGA. J lost 8 bases, V lost 5 bases, and 18 bases had no gene match. The CDR3 has 17 amino acids.

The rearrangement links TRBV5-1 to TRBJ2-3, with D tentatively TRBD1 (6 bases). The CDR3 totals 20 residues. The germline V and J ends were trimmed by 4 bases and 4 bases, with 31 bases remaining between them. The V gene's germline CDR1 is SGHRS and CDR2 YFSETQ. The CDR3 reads CASSPMVADYTGWRADTQYF. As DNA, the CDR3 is TGCGCCAGCAGCCCAATGGTGGCCGATTATACAGGGTGGAGAGCAGATACGCAGTATTTT.

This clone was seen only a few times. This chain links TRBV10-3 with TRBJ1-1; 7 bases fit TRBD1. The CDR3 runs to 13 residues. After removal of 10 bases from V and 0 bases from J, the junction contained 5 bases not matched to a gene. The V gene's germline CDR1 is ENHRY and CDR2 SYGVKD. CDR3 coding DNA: TGTGCCACTGGACAGGATTTGAACACTGAAGCTTTCTTT. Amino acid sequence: CATGQDLNTEAFF.